This TCR beta chain stems from a study of T cells in Graves' hyperthyroidism and ophthalmopathy. General observations from the study: Blood also contained most expanded thyroid clonotypes above 0.001.

This CDR3 is built from 16 residues. Trimming left V 2 bases short and J 2 bases short, with 15 bases between. CDR1 and CDR2 (germline): MNHNS, SASEGT. This clonotype occurred many times. What it binds is not known. RNA transcripts were the template for amplifying TCR beta CDR3 regions. HTBI primers drove first-round RT-PCR of the TCR CDR3. Each CDR3 protein is one row after TCRdb ran MiXCR on the multiplex PCR reads. The table lists hundreds of thousands of distinct CDR3 sequences, about a fifth of them singletons. Uncontrolled infections, other autoimmune diseases, pregnancy or lactation led to exclusion of patients.

The V gene is TRBV6-1, the J gene TRBJ1-1, with no clear D. Sequenced material: blood. This TCR derives from a man in his thirties or forties with Graves' ophthalmopathy. CDR3 loop: CASSEYSNSLNTEAFF. CDR3 nucleotides: TGTGCCAGCAGTGAATATTCCAACAGTCTCAACACTGAAGCTTTCTTT.